This T cell receptor beta chain derives from a study of CD4 T cells in relation to SARS-CoV-2 and coronaviruses. Study in general: TCR beta CDR3s were sequenced after roughly 10-day antigen culture of PBMCs. The negative reference was HIV-1 Nef peptide pool or peptide-free culture. Study-wide results and caveats: Each donor contributed either pre-pandemic or post-infection samples, not both. About 65% of donors had memory CD4+ clonotypes crossrecognizing SARS-CoV-2 and common cold coronavirus spike.

With respect to this clone: The antigen is unknown.

The protocol was immunoSEQ multiplex PCR, while the TCRdb copy is restricted to in-frame clones and leaves out a portion. The sample records more than 25,000 clones, roughly 78% being singletons. Before the COVID-19 pandemic, during about 2011-2018, CD4+ T cells were taken from unexposed donors. Isolation of CD4+ T cells took place after about 9 days in culture. The ends were cut back, 0 bases at V and 10 bases at J, with 12 bases in the middle. CDR3 length: 13 residues. The germline V gene encodes CDR1 LNHDA and CDR2 SQIVND (reference sequence). The sequenced sample consisted of CD4+ T cells from PBMCs, cultured in vitro. This TCR derives from a human donor in good health. The chain uses TRBV19 and TRBJ1-1; perhaps TRBD1 as D (5 bases). In DNA, the CDR3 is TGTGCCAGTAGTATAGATGGTGGGGGATCAGCTTTCTTT. Translation gives CASSIDGGGSAFF.